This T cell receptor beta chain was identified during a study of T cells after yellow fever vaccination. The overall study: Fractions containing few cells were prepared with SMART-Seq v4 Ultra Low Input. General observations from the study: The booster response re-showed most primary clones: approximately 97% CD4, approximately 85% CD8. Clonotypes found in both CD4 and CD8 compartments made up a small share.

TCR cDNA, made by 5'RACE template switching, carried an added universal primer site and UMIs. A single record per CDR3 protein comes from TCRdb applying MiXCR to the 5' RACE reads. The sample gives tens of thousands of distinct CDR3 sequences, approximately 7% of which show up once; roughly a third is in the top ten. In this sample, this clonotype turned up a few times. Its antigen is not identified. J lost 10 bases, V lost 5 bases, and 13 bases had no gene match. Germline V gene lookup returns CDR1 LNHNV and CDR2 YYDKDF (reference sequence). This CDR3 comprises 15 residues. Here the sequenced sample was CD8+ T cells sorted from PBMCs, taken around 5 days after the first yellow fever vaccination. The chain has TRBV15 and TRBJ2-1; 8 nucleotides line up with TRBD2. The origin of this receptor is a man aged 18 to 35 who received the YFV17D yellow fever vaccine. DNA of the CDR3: TGTGCCACCAGCTTACCTGGACTAGCAAGAGGCGAGCAGTTCTTC. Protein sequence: CATSLPGLARGEQFF.